This paragraph reports one T cell receptor (beta chain). This entry belongs to a study of T-cell reconstitution after alpha-beta-depleted transplantation in children. This CDR3 is built from 13 residues. Germline lookup yields CDR1 GTSNPN and CDR2 SVGIG (reference sequence). With 3 bases removed from V and 5 bases from J, the gap between germline ends came to 10 bases. Library preparation (for TCRbeta) was performed with unique molecular identifiers. MiXCR was run by TCRdb on the PCR reads, yielding one entry per CDR3 protein. The sample consists of roughly 300,000 distinct CDR3 sequences, about a tenth of them appearing once.

The sample was PBMCs from the stem cell graft donor, taken from the stem cell graft. The receptor was derived from a human donor who donated a stem cell graft to a child with acute lymphoblastic leukemia. The V call is TRBV30, the J call TRBJ2-2; D call uncertain. The CDR3 sequence is CAWSMGWTGELFF. The CDR3, as DNA: TGTGCCTGGAGCATGGGCTGGACCGGGGAGCTGTTTTTT.